This is a list of T cell receptor beta chains from one sample in a study of T-cell reconstitution after alpha-beta-depleted transplantation in children. One entry per CDR3 protein results from TCRdb running MiXCR on the PCR reads. The data contain approximately 500,000 distinct CDR3 sequences, under 12% of them singletons. Specimen: PBMCs, collected before TCRalphabeta/CD19-depleted stem cell transplant. Every receptor here comes from a child aged 2-15 years with inherited bone marrow failure, due to receive a stem cell transplant. Each CDR3 is given with its conserved first and last residue. A D gene is named only where the DNA matches it firmly. Where a row states a size, it is once, few, many or the class of an expanded clone; other rows omit it.

d_gene: -; v_gene: TRBV7-2; abundance: many; j_gene: TRBJ1-2; CDR3nt: TGTGCCAGCAGCCCATCATCGGGGAGGGGATCAAACTATGGCTACACCTTC; CDR3aa: CASSPSSGRGSNYGYTF
d_gene: -; v_gene: TRBV28; abundance: many; j_gene: TRBJ1-3; CDR3nt: TGTGCCAGCAGCTCTGGAAACACCATATATTTT; CDR3aa: CASSSGNTIYF
d_gene: -; v_gene: TRBV12-3/TRBV12-4; abundance: many; j_gene: TRBJ2-7; CDR3nt: TGTGCCAGCAGTTTAGGAGGCTCGGGGATCCCCTCCTACGAGCAGTACTTC; CDR3aa: CASSLGGSGIPSYEQYF
d_gene: TRBD2; v_gene: TRBV7-2; abundance: many; j_gene: TRBJ2-1; CDR3nt: TGTGCCAGCAGCCCGACGGGGCGGGAGGGCCGCGACAATGAGCAGTTCTTC; CDR3aa: CASSPTGREGRDNEQFF
d_gene: -; v_gene: TRBV6-5; abundance: many; j_gene: TRBJ2-7; CDR3nt: TGTGCCAGCAGTACATTAGATTACGAGCAGTACTTC; CDR3aa: CASSTLDYEQYF
d_gene: -; v_gene: TRBV24-1; abundance: many; j_gene: TRBJ2-1; CDR3nt: TGTGCCACCAAAACGTCAGCGGATGAGCAGTTCTTC; CDR3aa: CATKTSADEQFF
d_gene: -; v_gene: TRBV4-1; abundance: many; j_gene: TRBJ2-3; CDR3nt: TGCGCCAGCAGCCAAGGCATCCGCACAGATACGCAGTATTTT; CDR3aa: CASSQGIRTDTQYF
d_gene: -; v_gene: TRBV5-1; abundance: many; j_gene: TRBJ2-1; CDR3nt: TGCGCCAGTAGGACGGTCAGCTCCTACAATGAGCAGTTCTTC; CDR3aa: CASRTVSSYNEQFF
d_gene: -; v_gene: TRBV20-1; abundance: few; j_gene: TRBJ1-2; CDR3nt: TGCAGTGCTTGTAGGGCGTCGGACTATGGCTACACCTTC; CDR3aa: CSACRASDYGYTF
d_gene: TRBD2; v_gene: TRBV27; abundance: -; j_gene: TRBJ2-1; CDR3nt: TGTGCCAGCAGCGGACTAGCGGGTGCCTACAATGAGCAGTTCTTC; CDR3aa: CASSGLAGAYNEQFF
d_gene: -; v_gene: TRBV28; abundance: -; j_gene: TRBJ2-2; CDR3nt: TGTGCCAGCAGTGGGCGAGGGCTAGCGAGGACCGGGGAGCTGTTTTTT; CDR3aa: CASSGRGLARTGELFF
d_gene: TRBD1; v_gene: TRBV7-6; abundance: many; j_gene: TRBJ2-7; CDR3nt: TGTGCCAGCAGACCCGGGACAGAGTACGAGCAGTACTTC; CDR3aa: CASRPGTEYEQYF
d_gene: TRBD2; v_gene: TRBV11-2; abundance: many; j_gene: TRBJ2-2; CDR3nt: TGTGCCAGCAGCTTAGTAGGGACTAGCGGGAGTTCCGGGGAGCTGTTTTTT; CDR3aa: CASSLVGTSGSSGELFF
d_gene: TRBD2; v_gene: TRBV12-5; abundance: many; j_gene: TRBJ2-1; CDR3nt: TGTGCTAGTGGTTTGGGGTACCTTGGGACTAGCGGGAGAATCGGGTTATACAATGAGCAGTTCTTC; CDR3aa: CASGLGYLGTSGRIGLYNEQFF
d_gene: -; v_gene: TRBV9; abundance: many; j_gene: TRBJ1-4; CDR3nt: TGTGCCAGCAGTGGAGGTCGGGACCGGTATGAAAAACTGTTTTTT; CDR3aa: CASSGGRDRYEKLFF
d_gene: -; v_gene: TRBV20-1; abundance: few; j_gene: TRBJ1-1; CDR3nt: TGCAGTGCTAATGGGGCACTGAACACTGAAGCTTTCTTT; CDR3aa: CSANGALNTEAFF
d_gene: -; v_gene: TRBV28; abundance: many; j_gene: TRBJ1-6; CDR3nt: TGTGCCAGCAGTTTCCGTGATTTTTGGGATTCACCCCTCCACTTT; CDR3aa: CASSFRDFWDSPLHF
d_gene: -; v_gene: TRBV12-5; abundance: many; j_gene: TRBJ2-1; CDR3nt: TGTGCTAGTGCCCCCTTTGGGGGTGAGCAGTTCTTC; CDR3aa: CASAPFGGEQFF
d_gene: TRBD1; v_gene: TRBV4-1; abundance: many; j_gene: TRBJ2-7; CDR3nt: TGCGCCAGCAGCCAAGATTCTCCCGGGACAGGGGCAGTACGGGAGCAGTACTTC; CDR3aa: CASSQDSPGTGAVREQYF
d_gene: -; v_gene: TRBV18; abundance: many; j_gene: TRBJ2-5; CDR3nt: TGTGCCAGCTCACCAATCCAAGAGACCCAGTACTTC; CDR3aa: CASSPIQETQYF
d_gene: TRBD1; v_gene: TRBV5-1; abundance: many; j_gene: TRBJ2-1; CDR3nt: TGCGCCAGCAGCTTGAGGACAGGGGGCTACAATGAGCAGTTCTTC; CDR3aa: CASSLRTGGYNEQFF
d_gene: -; v_gene: TRBV20-1; abundance: -; j_gene: TRBJ1-5; CDR3nt: TGCAGTGCTAGTTCAACGGACGCCTTGGACCCGACGTGGAATCAGCCCCAGCATTTT; CDR3aa: CSASSTDALDPTWNQPQHF
d_gene: -; v_gene: TRBV4-3; abundance: many; j_gene: TRBJ2-7; CDR3nt: TGCGCCAGCAGCCAAGATCTTGGGCGCGAGCAGTACTTC; CDR3aa: CASSQDLGREQYF
d_gene: TRBD1; v_gene: TRBV29-1; abundance: many; j_gene: TRBJ1-2; CDR3nt: TGCAGCGTTGATATAACAGGGGGTACCTATGGCTACACCTTC; CDR3aa: CSVDITGGTYGYTF
d_gene: -; v_gene: TRBV5-1; abundance: many; j_gene: TRBJ2-3; CDR3nt: TGCGCCAGCAGCTTGAGCCTCATTACAGATACGCAGTATTTT; CDR3aa: CASSLSLITDTQYF
d_gene: -; v_gene: TRBV5-1; abundance: many; j_gene: TRBJ2-2; CDR3nt: TGCGCCAGCAGCTCCGGAGCCGCGAACACCGGGGAGCTGTTTTTT; CDR3aa: CASSSGAANTGELFF
d_gene: TRBD1; v_gene: TRBV28; abundance: once; j_gene: TRBJ2-1; CDR3nt: TGTGCCGGAGGGACAGGTTACAATGAGCAGTTCTTC; CDR3aa: CAGGTGYNEQFF
d_gene: -; v_gene: TRBV30; abundance: few; j_gene: TRBJ1-1; CDR3nt: TGTGCCTGGAGCAAGGGCCTGAGGACTGAAGCTTTCTTT; CDR3aa: CAWSKGLRTEAFF
d_gene: TRBD2; v_gene: TRBV18; abundance: -; j_gene: TRBJ2-1; CDR3nt: TGTGCCAGCTCACCGGGACTAGCGGGTCTATTTGATGAGCAGTTCTTC; CDR3aa: CASSPGLAGLFDEQFF
d_gene: -; v_gene: TRBV4-2; abundance: many; j_gene: TRBJ1-3; CDR3nt: TGTGCCAGCAGCCAAGATCTTAACCGACCGCCCGGAAACACCATATATTTT; CDR3aa: CASSQDLNRPPGNTIYF
d_gene: -; v_gene: TRBV5-1; abundance: many; j_gene: TRBJ1-2; CDR3nt: TGCGCCAGCTGGACTCTGACTGATGGCTACACCTTC; CDR3aa: CASWTLTDGYTF
d_gene: -; v_gene: TRBV4-3; abundance: many; j_gene: TRBJ2-7; CDR3nt: TGCGCCAGCAGCCAAGATAGCTTACCGGGGGAGCAGTACTTC; CDR3aa: CASSQDSLPGEQYF
d_gene: TRBD2; v_gene: TRBV19; abundance: -; j_gene: TRBJ2-7; CDR3nt: TGTGCCAGTAAGTCTAGCGGGAGTTCCTACGAGCAGTACTTC; CDR3aa: CASKSSGSSYEQYF
d_gene: TRBD1; v_gene: TRBV12-3/TRBV12-4; abundance: -; j_gene: TRBJ1-5; CDR3nt: TGTGCCAGCAGTCCGGGACAGTCGGATCAGCCCCAGCATTTT; CDR3aa: CASSPGQSDQPQHF
d_gene: -; v_gene: TRBV28; abundance: many; j_gene: TRBJ1-2; CDR3nt: TGTGCCAGCACCCCGTCCTACGGCAACTATGGCTACACCTTC; CDR3aa: CASTPSYGNYGYTF
d_gene: -; v_gene: TRBV25-1; abundance: many; j_gene: TRBJ2-4; CDR3nt: TGTGCCAGCAGTGAAGTTGGCGGACAGCTGTACTTC; CDR3aa: CASSEVGGQLYF
d_gene: -; v_gene: TRBV18; abundance: many; j_gene: TRBJ2-3; CDR3nt: TGTGCCAGCTCACCTACATATGCGAGAGGCACAGATACGCAGTATTTT; CDR3aa: CASSPTYARGTDTQYF
d_gene: TRBD1; v_gene: TRBV7-9; abundance: many; j_gene: TRBJ1-1; CDR3nt: TGTGCCAGCAGCTTATTAACAGGGGAAAAGGCTGAAGCTTTCTTT; CDR3aa: CASSLLTGEKAEAFF
d_gene: -; v_gene: TRBV28; abundance: many; j_gene: TRBJ1-6; CDR3nt: TGTGCCAGCATGGATCTGGTTTCACCCCTCCACTTT; CDR3aa: CASMDLVSPLHF
d_gene: -; v_gene: TRBV29-1; abundance: many; j_gene: TRBJ2-1; CDR3nt: TGCAGCGGGCGAGCGAATCTAGCGCCTTACAATGAGCAGTTCTTC; CDR3aa: CSGRANLAPYNEQFF
d_gene: TRBD1; v_gene: TRBV25-1; abundance: many; j_gene: TRBJ1-2; CDR3nt: TGTGCCAGCAGTGACGGGACAGGGGTTGGCTATGGCTACACCTTC; CDR3aa: CASSDGTGVGYGYTF
d_gene: TRBD1; v_gene: TRBV7-9; abundance: many; j_gene: TRBJ2-1; CDR3nt: TGTGCCAGCAGCTTAGCACTACAGGGGGCGGATGAGCAGTTCTTC; CDR3aa: CASSLALQGADEQFF
d_gene: TRBD1; v_gene: TRBV7-9; abundance: many; j_gene: TRBJ1-5; CDR3nt: TGTGCCAGCAGCGCCACAGGGGTGGGTCAGCCCCAGCATTTT; CDR3aa: CASSATGVGQPQHF
d_gene: -; v_gene: TRBV4-1; abundance: -; j_gene: TRBJ1-1; CDR3nt: TGCGCCAGCAGCCGCCGACAGTACACTGAAGCTTTCTTT; CDR3aa: CASSRRQYTEAFF
d_gene: TRBD2; v_gene: TRBV29-1; abundance: many; j_gene: TRBJ2-1; CDR3nt: TGCAGCGTTGATCCCACTAGCGGGGGTACCGATGAGCAGTTCTTC; CDR3aa: CSVDPTSGGTDEQFF
d_gene: -; v_gene: TRBV27; abundance: few; j_gene: TRBJ1-1; CDR3nt: TGTGCCAGCAGTTATAAGGGCATGAACACTGAAGCTTTCTTT; CDR3aa: CASSYKGMNTEAFF
d_gene: TRBD2; v_gene: TRBV20-1; abundance: many; j_gene: TRBJ2-3; CDR3nt: TGCAGTGCTACCCCCCGCGGGAGGGTATCAGATACGCAGTATTTT; CDR3aa: CSATPRGRVSDTQYF
d_gene: -; v_gene: TRBV10-3; abundance: -; j_gene: TRBJ2-7; CDR3nt: TGTGCCATCAGTGAGAGTGGGGACGAGCAGTACTTC; CDR3aa: CAISESGDEQYF
d_gene: TRBD2; v_gene: TRBV5-1; abundance: -; j_gene: TRBJ2-2; CDR3nt: TGCGCCAGCAGCGCCTGGACTAGCGGGGGCACCGGGGAGCTGTTTTTT; CDR3aa: CASSAWTSGGTGELFF
d_gene: TRBD1; v_gene: TRBV10-2; abundance: many; j_gene: TRBJ2-7; CDR3nt: TGCGCCAGCTACCTTGGACAGGCCTCTCACTCCTACGAGCAGTACTTC; CDR3aa: CASYLGQASHSYEQYF
d_gene: -; v_gene: TRBV20-1; abundance: -; j_gene: TRBJ2-1; CDR3nt: TGCAGTGCTAGGACCGGTAACCCCTACAATGAGCAGTTCTTC; CDR3aa: CSARTGNPYNEQFF
d_gene: -; v_gene: TRBV29-1; abundance: many; j_gene: TRBJ2-1; CDR3nt: TGCAGCGGCACGTCTAGTGATGAGCAGTTCTTC; CDR3aa: CSGTSSDEQFF
d_gene: -; v_gene: TRBV20-1; abundance: many; j_gene: TRBJ1-1; CDR3nt: TGCATAGCCAGGGTGAACACTGAAGCTTTCTTT; CDR3aa: CIARVNTEAFF
d_gene: TRBD2; v_gene: TRBV20-1; abundance: many; j_gene: TRBJ2-7; CDR3nt: TGCAGTGCTATAGCGGGAGGAGCCTACGAGCAGTACTTC; CDR3aa: CSAIAGGAYEQYF
d_gene: -; v_gene: TRBV7-8; abundance: many; j_gene: TRBJ2-7; CDR3nt: TGTGCCAGCAGCCCCGGACTAACGCCGTCCTACGAGCAGTACTTC; CDR3aa: CASSPGLTPSYEQYF
d_gene: TRBD2; v_gene: TRBV27; abundance: many; j_gene: TRBJ2-7; CDR3nt: TGTGCCAGCAGTTTACTAGCGGGAGGTTCCTACGAGCAGTACTTC; CDR3aa: CASSLLAGGSYEQYF
d_gene: -; v_gene: TRBV11-2; abundance: many; j_gene: TRBJ2-1; CDR3nt: TGTGCCAGCAGCTCCAGCCCGCTGGGGCAGTTCTTC; CDR3aa: CASSSSPLGQFF
d_gene: -; v_gene: TRBV20-1; abundance: -; j_gene: TRBJ2-7; CDR3nt: TGCAGTGCTCAAAACCGGGGGATCGAGCAGTACTTC; CDR3aa: CSAQNRGIEQYF
d_gene: -; v_gene: TRBV5-1; abundance: many; j_gene: TRBJ2-1; CDR3nt: TGCGCCAGCAGCTTGGTGGGCAGGCAGGGTAGGGACAATGAGCAGTTCTTC; CDR3aa: CASSLVGRQGRDNEQFF